Listed below are T cell receptor beta chains from one sample, sequenced in a study of T-cell reconstitution after alpha-beta-depleted transplantation in children. In TCRdb, the PCR reads were re-called with MiXCR into one record per CDR3 protein. The table records approximately 32,000 distinct CDR3 sequences, around 7% of them present only once. This sample comprised peripheral blood, obtained 60 days after TCRalphabeta/CD19-depleted stem cell transplant. Receptor source: a child younger than two who had a stem cell transplant for acute myeloid leukemia, so the T cells may come from the graft donor. Both conserved end residues are part of each CDR3. The order of the fields is D gene, clone size, V gene, J gene, CDR3 protein, CDR3 DNA. D genes are given only for firm matches. Where a row states a size, it is once, few, many or the class of an expanded clone; other rows omit it.

>NA|NA|TRBV24-1|TRBJ1-5
CATSDLGGPNQPQHF
TGTGCCACCAGTGATTTGGGGGGACCGAATCAGCCCCAGCATTTT
>TRBD2|many|TRBV2|TRBJ2-3
CASKLGAGSTDTQYF
TGTGCCAGCAAGTTGGGAGCGGGGAGCACAGATACGCAGTATTTT
>TRBD2|many|TRBV15|TRBJ2-1
CATSSGTSGFLYNEQFF
TGTGCCACCAGCAGCGGGACTAGCGGGTTTCTATACAATGAGCAGTTCTTC
>NA|many|TRBV9|TRBJ1-2
CASSVGGRVRANYGYTF
TGTGCCAGCAGCGTAGGGGGCAGGGTTCGGGCTAACTATGGCTACACCTTC
>NA|many|TRBV9|TRBJ2-3
CASSVSGATDTQYF
TGTGCCAGCAGCGTTTCGGGGGCCACAGATACGCAGTATTTT
>TRBD1|many|TRBV20-1|TRBJ1-4
CSAEGAGEKLFF
TGCAGTGCAGAGGGGGCAGGTGAAAAACTGTTTTTT
>NA|many|TRBV5-1|TRBJ1-5
CASRNREDQPQHF
TGCGCCAGCAGAAACAGGGAGGATCAGCCCCAGCATTTT
>NA|many|TRBV12-3/TRBV12-4|TRBJ2-1
CASSMSGNEQFF
TGTGCCAGCAGTATGAGCGGGAATGAGCAGTTCTTC
>NA|many|TRBV20-1|TRBJ2-1
CSARGSLNEQFF
TGCAGTGCTAGGGGCAGCCTCAATGAGCAGTTCTTC
>NA|many|TRBV9|TRBJ2-5
CASKGEGETQYF
TGTGCCAGCAAGGGGGAAGGGGAGACCCAGTACTTC
>TRBD1|many|TRBV6-5|TRBJ2-3
CASSYHRGRNTDTQYF
TGTGCCAGCAGTTACCACAGGGGGCGGAACACAGATACGCAGTATTTT
>NA|many|TRBV15|TRBJ2-2
CATSRDRGRADTGELFF
TGTGCCACCAGCAGAGATAGGGGGAGGGCCGACACCGGGGAGCTGTTTTTT
>NA|many|TRBV27|TRBJ2-7
CASSLGHEQYF
TGTGCCAGCAGTTTAGGCCACGAGCAGTACTTC
>NA|many|TRBV7-9|TRBJ2-3
CATTGQSTDTQYF
TGTGCCACCACCGGACAGAGCACAGATACGCAGTATTTT
>NA|many|TRBV7-2|TRBJ2-1
CASSPRLLRSYNEQFF
TGTGCCAGCAGCCCCCGACTTCTTCGCTCCTACAATGAGCAGTTCTTC
>TRBD1|many|TRBV30|TRBJ2-7
CAWSFRDRDSYEQYF
TGTGCCTGGAGTTTCCGGGACAGGGATTCCTACGAGCAGTACTTC
>NA|NA|TRBV15|TRBJ2-5
CATSSVPGTLWETQYF
TGTGCCACCAGCAGCGTCCCCGGGACCCTCTGGGAGACCCAGTACTTC
>NA|many|TRBV28|TRBJ2-1
CASSLPGPYNEQFF
TGTGCCAGCAGTCTACCGGGACCTTACAATGAGCAGTTCTTC
>TRBD2|many|TRBV20-1|TRBJ2-1
CSARILAGAGSSYNEQFF
TGCAGTGCTAGAATACTAGCGGGAGCTGGGAGCTCCTACAATGAGCAGTTCTTC
>NA|many|TRBV7-2|TRBJ2-2
CASTLTGELFF
TGTGCCAGCACCCTTACCGGGGAGCTGTTTTTT
>NA|many|TRBV29-1|TRBJ2-2
CSVEDSGQPLFF
TGCAGCGTTGAAGACTCTGGGCAGCCGCTGTTTTTT
>TRBD1|many|TRBV25-1|TRBJ2-1
CASSRQGWYEQFF
TGTGCCAGCAGCCGACAGGGGTGGTATGAGCAGTTCTTC
>NA|many|TRBV7-2|TRBJ2-7
CASSYQYYEQYF
TGTGCCAGCAGCTACCAATATTACGAGCAGTACTTC
>TRBD2|many|TRBV19|TRBJ2-1
CASRTGGLSYNEQFF
TGTGCCAGTAGAACGGGAGGGCTCTCCTACAATGAGCAGTTCTTC
>NA|many|TRBV28|TRBJ2-5
CASTSWDQETQYF
TGTGCCAGCACCTCCTGGGATCAAGAGACCCAGTACTTC
>NA|many|TRBV12-3/TRBV12-4|TRBJ2-7
CASSLRRQGNEQYF
TGTGCCAGCAGTTTAAGACGGCAGGGGAATGAGCAGTACTTC
>TRBD2|many|TRBV7-8|TRBJ2-3
CASSYSSGGRTDTQYF
TGTGCCAGCAGCTATTCTAGCGGGGGGAGGACAGATACGCAGTATTTT
>TRBD2|many|TRBV10-3|TRBJ2-3
CAISEGAGGTDTQYF
TGTGCCATCAGTGAGGGGGCGGGGGGCACAGATACGCAGTATTTT
>NA|NA|TRBV9|TRBJ1-2
CASSTRTDGYTF
TGTGCCAGCAGCACCCGGACAGATGGCTACACCTTC
>NA|many|TRBV29-1|TRBJ1-4
CSVAGGENEKLFF
TGCAGCGTTGCGGGGGGTGAGAATGAAAAACTGTTTTTT
>NA|many|TRBV4-2|TRBJ2-1
CASSPRGGEYNEQFF
TGTGCCAGCAGCCCAAGAGGGGGGGAATACAATGAGCAGTTCTTC
>TRBD1|many|TRBV7-9|TRBJ1-2
CASSQPTGDGYTF
TGTGCCAGCAGCCAACCGACAGGGGATGGCTACACCTTC
>TRBD1|many|TRBV2|TRBJ1-5
CATQGGGNQPQHF
TGTGCCACCCAGGGGGGGGGCAATCAGCCCCAGCATTTT
>NA|many|TRBV20-1|TRBJ1-6
CSARGGGSLWNSPLHF
TGCAGTGCTAGAGGGGGGGGGTCCTTATGGAATTCACCCCTCCACTTT
>NA|many|TRBV12-3/TRBV12-4|TRBJ1-1
CASSPGIQFTEAFF
TGTGCCAGCAGCCCAGGGATACAGTTCACTGAAGCTTTCTTT
>TRBD1|many|TRBV28|TRBJ1-2
CASSYRTGYGYTF
TGTGCCAGCAGTTACCGGACAGGGTATGGCTACACCTTC
>NA|few|TRBV2|TRBJ2-7
CASIPDPYELSYEQYF
TGTGCCAGCATTCCGGACCCTTACGAGCTATCCTACGAGCAGTACTTC
>NA|many|TRBV20-1|TRBJ2-7
CSASPGPYEQYF
TGCAGTGCTAGTCCGGGCCCCTACGAGCAGTACTTC
>NA|many|TRBV28|TRBJ2-7
CASSLLGFEYF
TGTGCCAGCAGTTTACTAGGGTTTGAGTACTTC
>NA|many|TRBV7-2|TRBJ1-1
CASSLGYRAAEAFF
TGTGCCAGCAGCTTAGGTTACAGGGCTGCTGAAGCTTTCTTT
>TRBD1|many|TRBV7-2|TRBJ2-5
CASSLPRDRIQETQYF
TGTGCCAGCAGTCTGCCCCGGGACAGAATTCAAGAGACCCAGTACTTC
>TRBD1|many|TRBV4-3|TRBJ2-5
CASSQIQGLAETQYF
TGCGCCAGCAGCCAAATACAGGGGCTCGCAGAGACCCAGTACTTC
>TRBD2|many|TRBV28|TRBJ2-5
CASSPAGGTKETQYF
TGTGCCAGCAGCCCCGCCGGGGGGACCAAAGAGACCCAGTACTTC
>NA|many|TRBV28|TRBJ2-3
CASSFTIEGTDTQYF
TGTGCCAGCAGTTTTACGATCGAGGGCACAGATACGCAGTATTTT
>NA|many|TRBV3-1|TRBJ1-2
CASSQARRANYGYTF
TGTGCCAGCAGCCAAGCCAGACGAGCTAACTATGGCTACACCTTC
>NA|many|TRBV7-2|TRBJ1-4
CASSWRFNEKLFF
TGTGCCAGCAGCTGGCGGTTTAATGAAAAACTGTTTTTT
>NA|many|TRBV4-3|TRBJ1-5
CASSLSQGGNQPQHF
TGCGCCAGCAGCTTAAGCCAGGGCGGTAATCAGCCCCAGCATTTT
>TRBD1|many|TRBV29-1|TRBJ2-5
CSPSQGAKETQYF
TGCAGCCCATCACAGGGGGCGAAAGAGACCCAGTACTTC
>NA|many|TRBV20-1|TRBJ1-5
CSAPGGTLSNQPQHF
TGCAGTGCTCCAGGCGGGACTCTTAGCAATCAGCCCCAGCATTTT